This TCR beta chain emerged from a study of T cell changes during pregnancy in multiple sclerosis. The CDR3 runs to 13 residues. V lost 8 bases and J 9 bases, leaving 17 bases between the germline ends. Looked up from germline, CDR1 is MNHEY and CDR2 is SMNVEV (reference sequence). Some clones are missing from TCRdb's copy, which holds only in-frame ones; the method was immunoSEQ multiplex PCR. Among 80,000 to 95,000 clones, around 93% were seen once, and the ten largest hold more than 1.1%. V usage is TRBV27 and J usage is TRBJ2-4; the D gene is possibly TRBD2 (6 bases). The sample was peripheral blood, taken in the third trimester of pregnancy. This TCR came from a female donor in good health, enrolled as a control in a pregnancy study. As DNA, the CDR3 is TGTGCCAGCGGTATCGGGGTGCGGGGCATTCAGTACTTC. Translated, it gives CASGIGVRGIQYF.